The following is a T cell receptor (beta chain) sequence with its context. The antigen remains undetermined. V shed 8 bases and J 4 bases; nucleotides not matched to a gene: 18. The CDR3 covers 17 residues. Germline V gene lookup returns CDR1 LNHDA and CDR2 SQIVND (reference sequence). These data belong to a study of identical twins. Points from the study as a whole: Cross-sectional statistics, not tracking of the same donors, supported the conclusions. Fewer insertions marked abundant cord blood beta clonotypes; young adult naive trended weakly, memory not at all.

MiXCR was run by TCRdb on the 5' RACE reads, yielding one entry per CDR3 protein. The sample consists of hundreds of thousands of distinct CDR3 sequences, roughly 18% of them appearing once. The same sample was also used in a study of T cells expressing NK-cell markers. Per that study: Among the eight sequenced donors, seven tested HCMV-seropositive and one tested seronegative. For about six donors, the dominant NKG2C+ clonotypes made up roughly 1.0-7.5% of their CD8+ T cells.

The V gene is TRBV19, the J gene TRBJ2-3; 7 bases are shared with TRBD1. The specimen sequenced was PBMCs. The receptor was derived from a woman between 18 and 29 years old in good health. The CDR3 protein is CASAMLGQAGKADTQYF. In DNA, the CDR3 is TGTGCCAGTGCAATGCTTGGACAGGCTGGGAAAGCAGATACGCAGTATTTT.